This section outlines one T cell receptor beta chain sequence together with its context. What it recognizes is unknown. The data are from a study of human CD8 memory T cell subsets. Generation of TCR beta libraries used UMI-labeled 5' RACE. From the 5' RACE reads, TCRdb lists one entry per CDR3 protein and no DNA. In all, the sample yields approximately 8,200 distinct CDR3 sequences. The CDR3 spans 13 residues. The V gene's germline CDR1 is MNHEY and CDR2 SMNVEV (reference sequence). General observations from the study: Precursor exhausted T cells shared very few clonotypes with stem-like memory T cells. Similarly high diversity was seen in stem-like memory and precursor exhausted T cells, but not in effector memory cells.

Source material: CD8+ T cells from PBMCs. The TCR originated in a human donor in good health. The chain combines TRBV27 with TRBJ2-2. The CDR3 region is CASSYVAGGELFF.